The rows below give T cell receptor beta chains drawn from one sample of a study of response to subunit inactivated influenza vaccine. In TCRdb, the RT-PCR reads were re-called with MiXCR into one record per CDR3 protein. The table records about 540,000 distinct CDR3 sequences, roughly 25% of them present only once. A further study also used this sample, focusing on T cells expressing NK-cell markers.

Specimen: CD4+ T cells sorted from PBMCs, collected approximately 12 days after vaccination. Receptors were obtained from a man between 50 and 59 years old who received an inactivated influenza vaccine. Each CDR3 is given with its conserved first and last residue. D genes are given only for firm matches. The listing skips clone size in some rows; elsewhere it reads once, few, many or a size class.

TRBJ2-7 few TRBD1 TRBV5-1 TGCGCCAGCAGCTTGGCGGCTGTGACAGGGAGTGCCTACGAGCAGTACTTC CASSLAAVTGSAYEQYF
TRBJ2-7 many - TRBV3-1 TGTGCCAGCAGCCAATGGGAGAGGGACCACGAGCAGTACTTC CASSQWERDHEQYF
TRBJ2-3 few TRBD2 TRBV20-1 TGCAGTGCGTTAAGCGGGGGGGCTGTCCCCACAGATACGCAGTATTTT CSALSGGAVPTDTQYF
TRBJ2-3 - - TRBV11-2 TGTGCCAGCAGCTTAGCTCTCAGGCCAGATACGCAGTATTTT CASSLALRPDTQYF
TRBJ2-1 - - TRBV14 TGTGCCAGCAGCCTGGACTACAAAGGGAATGAGCAGTTCTTC CASSLDYKGNEQFF
TRBJ2-7 - - TRBV6-1 TGTGCCAGCAGTGAAGCGCTTCGCAGGGACGTAAACTACGAGCAGTACTTC CASSEALRRDVNYEQYF
TRBJ2-7 - - TRBV10-3 TGTGCCATCAGAGCGGACAGCAGCTCCTACGAGCAGTACTTC CAIRADSSSYEQYF
TRBJ2-7 few - TRBV2 TGTGCCAGCAGGGGGGACGGAGCCTACGAGCAGTACTTC CASRGDGAYEQYF
TRBJ1-1 - - TRBV20-1 TGCAGTGCTAACCCAGGGAGGACTGAAGCTTTCTTT CSANPGRTEAFF
TRBJ2-7 few TRBD2 TRBV7-9 TGTGCCAGCAGACCAGGACTAGCGGGGGCGCGGAGCCACGAGCAGTACTTC CASRPGLAGARSHEQYF
TRBJ2-1 - - TRBV3-1 TGTGCCAGCAGCAAAAATCCTAGCGTCCACGACTCCTACAATGAGCAGTTCTTC CASSKNPSVHDSYNEQFF
TRBJ1-1 few TRBD1 TRBV4-1 TGCGCCAGCAGCCACGCCGGACAGGGCCGCATGAACACTGAAGCTTTCTTT CASSHAGQGRMNTEAFF
TRBJ2-3 many - TRBV12-3/TRBV12-4 TGTGCCAGCAGTTCACGGGGGACAGATACGCAGTATTTT CASSSRGTDTQYF
TRBJ2-7 many - TRBV5-1 TGCGCCAGCAGCTTGGACAGGGCCTCCTACGAGCAGTACTTC CASSLDRASYEQYF
TRBJ1-6 many - TRBV3-1 TGTGCCAGCAGCCAAACAGGATATAATTCACCCCTCCACTTT CASSQTGYNSPLHF
TRBJ2-3 - - TRBV12-3/TRBV12-4 TGTGCCAGCAGTGGACGCAACACAGATACGCAGTATTTT CASSGRNTDTQYF
TRBJ2-2 - - TRBV5-1 TGCGCCAGCAGCGGCGGGACACCCGATACCGGGGAGCTGTTTTTT CASSGGTPDTGELFF
TRBJ2-7 - - TRBV10-1 TGCGCCAGCAGTGAGTCGACTCGTGGTCACTACGAGCAGTACTTC CASSESTRGHYEQYF
TRBJ2-2 - - TRBV27 TGTGCCACCCTAAATAGCGGCCGGGGGACCGGGGAGCTGTTTTTT CATLNSGRGTGELFF
TRBJ2-1 few - TRBV7-2 TGTGCCAGCAGCTTAAAGGTACGGGTGAACAATGAGCAGTTCTTC CASSLKVRVNNEQFF
TRBJ2-1 - TRBD2 TRBV27 TGTGCCAGCAGGCGAGCGGGGTCAAGCTCCTACAATGAGCAGTTCTTC CASRRAGSSSYNEQFF
TRBJ2-5 - TRBD1 TRBV7-2 TGTGCCAGCAGCCCGTGGGACAGAAATGGCGAGACCCAGTACTTC CASSPWDRNGETQYF
TRBJ2-7 - TRBD2 TRBV7-9 TGTGCCAGCAGGGACGGGGGGGCCTACGAGCAGTACTTC CASRDGGAYEQYF
TRBJ2-7 few - TRBV10-3 TGTGCCATCAGTAGGGCAGGGACAAGCTCCTACGAGCAGTACTTC CAISRAGTSSYEQYF
TRBJ1-5 few TRBD1 TRBV7-8 TGTGCCAGCAGCTTAGGAAGGGACAGGGGTCGGCCCCAGCATTTT CASSLGRDRGRPQHF
TRBJ1-4 - - TRBV4-1 TGCGCCAGCAGCCAAAGTTCCTCCAGGGGCGGTGAAAAACTGTTTTTT CASSQSSSRGGEKLFF
TRBJ2-2 - - TRBV4-3 TGCGCCAGCAGCCCAAGCCGGGGCAGTGGGGTCGGGGAGCTGTTTTTT CASSPSRGSGVGELFF
TRBJ2-1 - - TRBV12-3/TRBV12-4 TGTGCCAGCAGTTTGGCGGGACTGGCCAGCAATGAGCAGTTCTTC CASSLAGLASNEQFF
TRBJ2-7 - - TRBV5-1 TGCGCCAGCAGCTTGGTTGGTTCGGACGAGCAGTACTTC CASSLVGSDEQYF